This passage covers 4 T cell receptor beta chains from one sample sequenced in a study of cytomegalovirus exposure and HLA in healthy donors. Measured with immunoSEQ multiplex PCR; TCRdb has only the in-frame clones, and not every one. The table has roughly 56,000 clones, roughly 94% seen once; the top ten hold roughly 2.4%. The sample comprised PBMCs. Receptors were obtained from a young man in good health and CMV-seronegative.

The rearrangement joins TRBV7-2 to TRBJ1-1; D is unclear. CDR3 size: 14 residues. Trimming cost V 10 bases and J 5 bases, with 20 bases left between them. Looked up from germline, CDR1 is SGHTA and CDR2 is FQGNSA. The CDR3 reads CATLRGLSGTEAFF. CDR3 DNA: TGTGCCACCCTGCGAGGTCTATCGGGGACTGAAGCTTTCTTT.

This chain links TRBV15 with TRBJ1-2; D is uncertain. Trimming took 0 bases from V and 1 from J, leaving 12 bases between them. The CDR3 is 16 residues long. Germline values: CDR1 LNHNV, CDR2 YYDKDF (reference sequence). For the CDR3, the DNA is TGTGCCACCAGCAGAGATCATATTGGCAGTAACTATGGCTACACCTTC. Its translation is CATSRDHIGSNYGYTF.

This rearrangement joins TRBV27 to TRBJ1-2, with D unresolved. Trimming shortened V by 4 bases and J by 8 bases, and 14 bases separated the two germline ends. The CDR3 consists of 13 residues. Per germline, CDR1 MNHEY and CDR2 SMNVEV (reference sequence). CDR3 nucleotides: TGTGCCAGCAGTTCCACCACTATCGGGGGCTACACCTTC. This encodes CASSSTTIGGYTF.

CDR3 protein: CASSQDSTGLAGVSTFGEQFF. The CDR3 DNA reads as TGCGCCAGCAGCCAAGATTCGACGGGACTAGCGGGAGTTTCGACTTTTGGTGAGCAGTTCTTC. This rearrangement joins TRBV4-1 to TRBJ2-1; 14 nucleotides match TRBD2. The V and J ends lost 0 bases and 9 bases, in that order; junction bases with no gene match: 19. CDR3 size: 21 residues. Germline CDR1 is MGHRA and CDR2 is YSYEKL.